The 7 T cell receptor beta chains given below trace back to one sample, sequenced in a study of long-term antiretroviral therapy in people with HIV. Sequencing used immunoSEQ v3.0 at survey level. Measured with immunoSEQ multiplex PCR; TCRdb has only the in-frame clones, and not every one. The sample carries some 16,000 clones, around 80% recorded once. This specimen was unsorted PBMCs, taken 2.1 years after starting antiretroviral therapy. The receptors were gathered from a man aged 35 to 55 with HIV.

This chain connects TRBV5-1 to TRBJ2-2; 7 bases line up with TRBD1. With 4 bases clipped from V and 10 bases from J, the junction kept 13 bases outside the gene matches. The CDR3 spans 15 residues. The germline gives CDR1 SGHRS, CDR2 YFSETQ. The CDR3 DNA reads as TGCGCCAGCAGCCGGGGACAGAGTTATAGGAAGGAGCTGTTTTTT. Amino acids: CASSRGQSYRKELFF.

This chain uses TRBV15 with TRBJ1-5, with D possibly TRBD1 on 5 matching bases. The CDR3 runs 13 residues. Per the germline V gene, CDR1 is LNHNV and CDR2 is YYDKDF (reference sequence). The V and J ends lost 0 bases and 7 bases respectively, with 7 bases between them. The CDR3 DNA follows: TGTGCCACCAGCAGAGAAAAGGGGCAGCCCCAGCATTTT. Its translation is CATSREKGQPQHF.

The J gene is TRBJ2-2, the V gene TRBV6-6; D unclear. CDR3 length: 14 residues. Germline values: CDR1 MNHNY, CDR2 SVGAGI (reference sequence). V was cut by 0 bases and J by 0 bases, with 2 bases left in between. CDR3 loop: CASSYSPNTGELFF. CDR3 nucleotide sequence: TGTGCCAGCAGTTACTCACCGAACACCGGGGAGCTGTTTTTT.

The chain combines TRBV30 with TRBJ2-7, with D perhaps matching TRBD1 or TRBD2 (6 bases each). Germline V gene sequence: CDR1 GTSNPN, CDR2 SVGIG (reference sequence). Trimming removed 8 bases from V and 2 bases from J, with 13 bases in between. There are 12 residues in the CDR3. CDR3 bases: TGTGCCCGAGGAGGGGGGACCTACGAGCAGTACTTC. Protein product: CARGGGTYEQYF.

The J gene is TRBJ2-7, the V gene TRBV7-8; D possibly matches TRBD1 or TRBD2 (5 bases each). V was cut by 8 bases and J by 2 bases, with 10 bases left in between. This CDR3 comprises 12 residues. CDR1 and CDR2 from the germline V gene are SGHVS and FQNEAQ. As DNA, the CDR3 is TGTGCCAGCCGGGACGCAGCCTACGAGCAGTACTTC. This translates into CASRDAAYEQYF.

The V gene is TRBV2, the J gene TRBJ1-1; D is unresolved. This CDR3 spans 11 amino acids. Per the germline V gene, CDR1 is SNHLY and CDR2 is FYNNEI. V was trimmed by 8 bases and J by 5 bases, leaving 9 bases between them. The CDR3 protein is CASLFGTEAFF. DNA of the CDR3: TGTGCCAGCTTGTTCGGGACTGAAGCTTTCTTT. The full variable domain, completed using reference TRBV2 and TRBJ1-1, is EPEVTQTPSHQVTQMGQEVILRCVPISNHLYFYWYRQILGQKVEFLVSFYNNEISEKSEIFDDQFSVERPDGSNFTLKIRSTKLEDSAMYFCASLFGTEAFFGQGTRLTVV.

The chain recombines TRBV6-5 with TRBJ2-3; 9 nucleotides line up with TRBD1. J lost 6 bases, V lost 2 bases, and 6 bases had no gene match. This CDR3 is 15 amino acids long. Germline V gives CDR1 MNHEY, CDR2 SVGAGI. The chain's CDR3 is CASSYLGQGPDTQYF. DNA of the CDR3: TGTGCCAGCAGTTACCTCGGACAGGGGCCTGATACGCAGTATTTT.